The subject of this entry is one T cell receptor (beta chain). This table comes from immunoSEQ multiplex PCR, and its TCRdb copy is limited to in-frame clones, with some not included. The sample includes some 27,000 clones, about 93% of them seen just once. The data stem from a study of T cell changes during pregnancy in multiple sclerosis. V shed 6 bases and J 3 bases; nucleotides not matched to a gene: 1. Per the germline V gene, CDR1 is MNHNS and CDR2 is SASEGT. This CDR3 comprises 14 residues. The sequences come from CD4+ T cells from peripheral blood mononuclear cells, collected after pregnancy. The TCR was taken from a female donor with multiple sclerosis, enrolled in a pregnancy study. V gene TRBV6-1 combines with J gene TRBJ2-7, with TRBD2 matching over 14 bases. CDR3 sequence: CASRGLAGDYEQYF. CDR3 coding DNA: TGTGCCAGCAGGGGACTAGCGGGAGACTACGAGCAGTACTTC.